One and the same sample provided the 24 T cell receptor beta chains below, sequenced in a study of blood T cell repertoires in COVID-19 (TCRdb year 2020). The library was prepared using the immunoSEQ multiplex PCR assay. TCRdb obtained this table from immuneACCESS and retained in-frame rearrangements with V and J assigned. These tables miss some clones; where compared with another copy, unresolved V genes account for less than half of the shortfall, and the remainder is unexplained. Across this sample there are approximately 150,000 clones, with approximately 79% seen only once. The biggest ten clones account for approximately 8.6% of the sample. Sequenced material: peripheral blood. The receptors originated from a man aged 45-60 years with active or convalescent COVID-19.

The chain joins TRBV11-3 to TRBJ1-1; tentative D call: TRBD1 (6 bases). V lost 6 bases to trimming and J lost 4 bases, with 15 bases between them. The CDR3 has 14 residues. Germline CDR1 reads SGHNT; CDR2 reads YENEEA. The CDR3 sequence: CASSSQGGGTEAFF. In DNA form, the CDR3 reads TGTGCCAGCAGTTCCCAAGGGGGGGGCACTGAAGCTTTCTTT.

The CDR3 nucleotides are TGTGCCGGGGGGACAGGGCCCACAGATACGCAGTATTTT. As protein: CAGGTGPTDTQYF. The chain is built from TRBV2 and TRBJ2-3; TRBD1 matches at 9 bases. Germline V CDR1 and CDR2: SNHLY, FYNNEI. Unmatched junction bases numbered 5, after V lost 11 bases and J lost 2 bases. CDR3 length: 13 residues.

The V and J genes are TRBV24-1 and TRBJ2-1; 8 nucleotides line up with TRBD1. The CDR3 totals 16 residues. The V segment lost 1 base and the J segment 9 bases; nucleotides outside the gene matches: 10. Germline V gene lookup returns CDR1 KGHDR and CDR2 SFDVKD. CDR3: CATSDFTDRAFSEQFF. The CDR3 DNA follows: TGTGCCACCAGTGATTTCACGGACAGGGCATTCAGTGAGCAGTTCTTC.

This clone was counted between two and nine times. V usage is TRBV4-2 and J usage is TRBJ2-7; TRBD2 agrees at 9 bases. Trimming removed 10 bases from V and 4 bases from J; junction bases left unmatched: 8. This CDR3 contains 13 residues. The germline gives CDR1 LGHNA, CDR2 YNFKEQ. CDR3: CATSSGSEYEQYF. The CDR3 DNA is TGTGCCACCAGTAGCGGGAGTGAGTACGAGCAGTACTTC.

The V and J genes are TRBV5-1 and TRBJ2-2; 7 bases match TRBD2. Germline V gene sequence: CDR1 SGHRS, CDR2 YFSETQ. Trimming at V came to 3 bases and at J to 6 bases, leaving 5 bases not matched to a gene. This CDR3 spans 14 amino acids. CDR3 DNA: TGCGCCAGCAGCTCACGGGGGGAATCCGGGGAGCTGTTTTTT. This sequence encodes CASSSRGESGELFF.

This chain connects TRBV24-1 to TRBJ1-5, with TRBD1 matching over 11 bases. Germline V gene lookup returns CDR1 KGHDR and CDR2 SFDVKD. V was clipped by 2 bases and J by 3 bases; unmatched bases: 2. This CDR3 is built from 16 residues. Here the CDR3 DNA reads TGTGCCACCAGTGATTCGGACAGGGGGCTCAATCAGCCCCAGCATTTT. Translation gives CATSDSDRGLNQPQHF.

V usage is TRBV28 and J usage is TRBJ1-1; TRBD1 agrees at 8 bases. The CDR3 totals 15 residues. Losses at the gene ends were 5 bases for V and 3 bases for J; bases not matched to a gene: 8. Germline CDR1 is MDHEN and CDR2 is SYDVKM. CDR3 loop: CASSTRTGLDTEAFF. The CDR3 coding sequence is TGTGCCAGCAGTACCCGGACAGGGTTGGACACTGAAGCTTTCTTT.

The CDR3 here is CATSSKPYTEAFF. The DNA for the CDR3 is TGTGCCACCAGCTCCAAGCCGTACACTGAAGCTTTCTTT. The genes are TRBV15 and TRBJ1-1; D call uncertain. V gave up 5 bases and J gave up 3 bases, with 10 bases separating them. Germline CDR1 reads LNHNV; CDR2 reads YYDKDF (reference sequence). CDR3 length: 13 amino acids.

This clone showed up just once. Other DNA sequences from this sample encode an identical CDR3 as well. The V call is TRBV5-1, the J call TRBJ1-5, with TRBD1 matching 7 bases. The CDR3 spans 14 residues. Germline V lookup: CDR1 SGHRS, CDR2 YFSETQ. Losses at the gene ends were 4 bases for V and 3 bases for J; bases not matched to a gene: 4. The CDR3 reads CASSPTGNNQPQHF. In DNA form, the CDR3 reads TGCGCCAGCAGCCCGACAGGGAACAATCAGCCCCAGCATTTT.

This clone was picked up a small number of times. This sequence joins TRBV15 and TRBJ2-7; 10 bases match TRBD1. V was clipped by 4 bases and J by 4 bases; unmatched bases: 4. Germline CDR1 and CDR2: LNHNV and YYDKDF (reference sequence). The CDR3 runs 14 residues. CDR3: CATSTDRGLYEQYF. The CDR3 nucleotides read TGTGCCACCAGCACAGACAGGGGGCTATACGAGCAGTACTTC.

This chain uses TRBV12-3 or TRBV12-4 with TRBJ2-2; no clear D gene. The CDR3 loop spans 13 amino acids. Trimming took 6 bases from V and 7 from J, leaving 12 bases between them. CDR3 residues: CASSSGQNGELFF. The CDR3 bases are TGTGCCAGCAGCTCAGGTCAAAACGGGGAGCTGTTTTTT.

This clone was recorded a few times. The V and J genes are TRBV2 and TRBJ1-2; a possible D gene is TRBD1 (5 bases). The CDR3 is made up of 15 amino acids. Germline V gives CDR1 SNHLY, CDR2 FYNNEI. Trimming shortened V by 4 bases and J by 6 bases, and 18 bases separated the two germline ends. The CDR3, as DNA: TGTGCCAGCAGTGCACTGGGGCTGAGATATAATGGCTACACCTTC. This encodes CASSALGLRYNGYTF. Full variable domain (missing parts from reference TRBV2 and TRBJ1-2): EPEVTQTPSHQVTQMGQEVILRCVPISNHLYFYWYRQILGQKVEFLVSFYNNEISEKSEIFDDQFSVERPDGSNFTLKIRSTKLEDSAMYFCASSALGLRYNGYTFGSGTRLTVV.

The chain uses TRBV5-3 and TRBJ1-1; weak D call: TRBD1 (6 bases). TRBV5-3 is annotated as an ORF whose role is uncertain. Trimming left V 0 bases short and J 5 bases short, with 11 bases between. This CDR3 is built from 14 residues. DNA for the CDR3: TGTGCCAGAAGCTTGGGACAGGTCAGGACTGAAGCTTTCTTT. Protein: CARSLGQVRTEAFF.

There are a few counts of this clone. The rearrangement links TRBV3-1 (or the pseudogene TRBV3-2) to TRBJ2-2, with 11 nucleotides matching TRBD2. Germline V gene sequence: CDR1 LGHDT, CDR2 YNNKEL (reference sequence). This CDR3 has 15 residues. V dropped 1 base and J dropped 7; count of bases not matched to a gene: 2. The CDR3 reads CASSQVTSGSGELFF. The CDR3 DNA is TGTGCCAGCAGCCAAGTCACTAGCGGGAGCGGGGAGCTGTTTTTT.

The V gene is TRBV6-6, the J gene TRBJ2-7; 7 bases line up with TRBD2. There are 15 residues in the CDR3. In germline, CDR1 is MNHNY, CDR2 SVGAGI (reference sequence). The ends lost 5 bases at V and 3 bases at J; junction bases unmatched: 10. The CDR3 nucleotides read TGTGCCAGCAGTCCCCTAGCGGCATTGAACTACGAGCAGTACTTC. Protein: CASSPLAALNYEQYF.

The chain has TRBV28 and TRBJ1-6; 8 positions match TRBD1. There are 19 residues in the CDR3. With V trimmed by 2 bases and J by 6 bases, 15 bases remained unmatched. CDR1 is MDHEN, CDR2 SYDVKM, per germline. CDR3 residues: CASSLGIKPRTGLNSPLHF. In DNA form, the CDR3 reads TGTGCCAGCAGTTTAGGTATCAAACCGAGGACAGGGCTTAATTCACCCCTCCACTTT.

The chain employs TRBV10-3 and TRBJ2-1; 8 nucleotides match TRBD2. From germline, CDR1 is ENHRY and CDR2 SYGVKD. Trimming took 7 bases from V and 4 from J; bases not matched to a gene: 3. The CDR3 is made up of 13 amino acids. The CDR3 sequence: CAITQREYNEQFF. The CDR3 DNA reads as TGTGCCATCACCCAGCGGGAGTACAATGAGCAGTTCTTC.

The rearrangement joins TRBV14 to TRBJ2-5; D not certain. Between the trimmed V and J ends, which lost 1 base and 1 base, there was a span of 10 bases. This CDR3 is 15 amino acids long. The germline V gene encodes CDR1 SGHDN and CDR2 FVKESK. For the CDR3, the DNA is TGTGCCAGCAGCCAAGGAGGAGCGTTCCAAGAGACCCAGTACTTC. The encoded protein is CASSQGGAFQETQYF.

This clone was seen only a few times. This chain uses TRBV2 with TRBJ2-7; tentatively, D is TRBD2 (6 bases). Germline CDR1 is SNHLY and CDR2 is FYNNEI. The CDR3 covers 15 residues. V was trimmed by 5 bases and J by 0 bases, leaving 14 bases between them. The CDR3 spells CASSWLATSSYEQYF. CDR3 DNA: TGTGCCAGCAGTTGGCTAGCGACGAGCTCCTACGAGCAGTACTTC.

The gene calls are TRBV7-8 and TRBJ2-2, with D tentatively TRBD2 (5 bases). Germline loops: CDR1 SGHVS, CDR2 FQNEAQ. This CDR3 comprises 15 residues. The V and J ends lost 4 bases and 2 bases respectively, with 11 bases between them. The CDR3 sequence is CASSSRTGNTGELFF. CDR3 DNA: TGTGCCAGCAGCTCGAGGACGGGAAACACCGGGGAGCTGTTTTTT.

This clone has only one observation. The chain links TRBV28 to TRBJ2-1; TRBD2 matches 7 bases. CDR3 length: 18 amino acids. Germline V CDR1 and CDR2: MDHEN, SYDVKM. The ends lost 5 bases at V and 2 bases at J; junction bases unmatched: 15. In DNA form, the CDR3 reads TGTGCCAGCAGTCCTACCTTAGCGGGCCTTGGGCCCTACAATGAGCAGTTCTTC. Translating it yields CASSPTLAGLGPYNEQFF.

This clone appeared once. The V gene is TRBV6-1, the J gene TRBJ2-5; the D gene is possibly TRBD1 (5 bases). V was pared by 2 bases and J by 5 bases, with 12 bases between. The CDR3 contains 14 residues. Germline CDR1 reads MNHNS; CDR2 reads SASEGT. The CDR3 nucleotides read TGTGCCAGCAGTGAATTAGGGGCCGGGGAGACCCAGTACTTC. Protein sequence: CASSELGAGETQYF.

The chain joins TRBV29-1 to TRBJ2-3, with TRBD2 as a possible D gene (6 bases). The CDR3 runs 13 residues. V lost 3 bases and J lost 4, with 11 bases in between. CDR1 is SQVTM, CDR2 ANQGSEA, per germline. The CDR3 DNA reads TGCAGCGTTGATGCCGGGACTTCAGATACGCAGTATTTT. Translation gives CSVDAGTSDTQYF.

The chain carries TRBV29-1 and TRBJ2-1, with 10 nucleotides matching TRBD2. J lost 4 bases, V lost 4 bases, and 4 bases had no gene match. Per germline, CDR1 SQVTM and CDR2 ANQGSEA. CDR3 length: 14 amino acids. The CDR3 is CSVAEREGYNEQFF. The CDR3 DNA is TGCAGCGTTGCGGAGCGGGAGGGATACAATGAGCAGTTCTTC.